A selection of T cell receptor beta chains follows, all from one sample in a study of blood T cell repertoires in COVID-19. Using immunoSEQ multiplex PCR, the repertoire was profiled, and TCRdb retains in-frame clones only, with some absent. The table records about 110,000 clones, 85% of them present only once. Sequenced material: peripheral blood. The receptors come from a man aged 35-49 years with acute or convalescent COVID-19. Both conserved end residues are part of each CDR3. The D gene is left open where the match is weak.

>TRBV6-5|.|TRBJ1-1
CASSYSRIGLGAFF
>TRBV19|.|TRBJ1-1
CASSMPSLTGYEAFF
>TRBV13|TRBD2|TRBJ2-3
CASSSYLGLAGGSDTQYF
>TRBV12-5|.|TRBJ1-3
CGISRGSGNTIYF
>TRBV7-8|.|TRBJ1-6
CASSLGQGGNSPLHF
>TRBV3-1/TRBV3-2|TRBD2|TRBJ2-1
CASSPVAGAYNEQFF
>TRBV28|TRBD1|TRBJ1-4
CASSLLTGGNEKLFF
>TRBV18|.|TRBJ2-5
CASSPTLGAQETQYF
>TRBV5-1|.|TRBJ2-2
CASSFGEMIRAGELFF
>TRBV28|.|TRBJ2-6
CASSLLGRIAGANVLTF
>TRBV18|.|TRBJ2-1
CASSPPSGGHNEQFF
>TRBV3-1/TRBV3-2|.|TRBJ2-7
CASSQVGPSYEQYF
>TRBV27|.|TRBJ2-7
CASSPGTNPYEQYF
>TRBV11-2|TRBD1|TRBJ2-7
CASSRGGTGGREQYF
>TRBV6-4|.|TRBJ2-5
CASSDRQGGGETQYF
>TRBV5-1|.|TRBJ1-1
CASSPREGWTEAFF
>TRBV9|.|TRBJ1-3
CASSVRGSGNTIYF
>TRBV7-2|.|TRBJ2-7
CASTYTPGLTYEQYF
>TRBV30|.|TRBJ2-2
CAWSWQAPTGELFF
>TRBV18|.|TRBJ2-7
CASSLERTSYEQYF
>TRBV6-5|TRBD1|TRBJ1-6
CASRGQGHSPLHF
>TRBV20-1|.|TRBJ2-3
CSARFTDTQYF
>TRBV5-5|TRBD1|TRBJ2-5
CASRKGQAPTTQYF
>TRBV19|TRBD1|TRBJ1-4
CASRQGNEKLFF
>TRBV30|.|TRBJ1-6
CAWSVGSSYNSPLHF
>TRBV2|.|TRBJ1-2
CASRDPGRQAWGYTF
>TRBV7-6|.|TRBJ2-1
CASSLRTSSGEQFF
>TRBV6-5|.|TRBJ1-3
CARTRGNWAGNTIYF
>TRBV6-2/TRBV6-3|TRBD2|TRBJ2-1
CASSPRLSGGSFYNEQFF
>TRBV6-5|.|TRBJ1-6
CASRPAGYNSPLHF
>TRBV5-1|.|TRBJ1-1
CASSLGTGNTEAFF
>TRBV6-1|TRBD1|TRBJ2-4
CASTRLDRGHIQYF
>TRBV18|TRBD1|TRBJ1-5
CAGQGELNQPQHF
>TRBV2|TRBD1|TRBJ2-3
CASSAGTGKVTQYF
>TRBV3-1/TRBV3-2|.|TRBJ2-1
CASSQGYSRSYNEQFF
>TRBV21-1|.|TRBJ1-6
CASSSWTGSYNSPLHF
>TRBV6-5|.|TRBJ2-7
CASERGGSLNYEQYF
>TRBV27|.|TRBJ1-1
CASSLPGGHEAFF
>TRBV7-2|.|TRBJ2-3
CASSSSGAPGNTQYF
>TRBV14|.|TRBJ2-5
CASSPLSLVETQYF
>TRBV3-1/TRBV3-2|.|TRBJ1-1
CASSLLPSAEAFF
>TRBV15|TRBD2|TRBJ2-1
CATSRDRGLAGIGEQFF
>TRBV12-3/TRBV12-4|TRBD1|TRBJ2-7
CASSPRGLREQYF
>TRBV18|.|TRBJ2-1
CASSARGGPDNEQFF
>TRBV25-1|TRBD2|TRBJ2-1
CASSPPGLAGGYNEQFF
>TRBV10-3|TRBD2|TRBJ2-5
CAISGTRSETQYF
>TRBV5-1|.|TRBJ2-3
CASSLGRVGTDTQYF
>TRBV5-1|TRBD2|TRBJ2-5
CASSPRAGGGETQYF
>TRBV5-1|TRBD2|TRBJ2-3
CASSLQTSVNTQYF
>TRBV7-9|TRBD1|TRBJ2-7
CASSFGTGGDEQYF
>TRBV7-9|TRBD2|TRBJ2-7
CASSGGREGRYEQYF
>TRBV25-1|.|TRBJ2-5
CASSVAAKETQYF
>TRBV6-2/TRBV6-3|.|TRBJ1-2
CASSSTGGRGHYGYTF